This T cell receptor (beta chain) was sequenced during a study of blood T cell repertoires in COVID-19. Across about two dozen US areas, participants ranged in age from roughly 18 to 89 years. Participant reports of clinical history set cohort assignment. Only in-frame clones appear in the TCRdb table, and some are missing; sequencing was by immunoSEQ multiplex PCR. The sample lists more than 300,000 clones; 80% to 90% were seen once. The clonotype originates from a middle-aged man in a cohort exposed to, infected with or recovered from COVID-19 (not recorded which). The sequenced sample consisted of PBMCs or T cells enriched from blood (not recorded which).

This CDR3 reads CASSLDGRGISGANVLTF. The CDR3 region has the DNA TGTGCCAGCAGCTTAGACGGCAGGGGGATCTCTGGGGCCAACGTCCTGACTTTC. The chain carries TRBV11-2 and TRBJ2-6, with 7 bases lining up with TRBD1. This CDR3 is 18 amino acids long. Germline assignment: CDR1 SGHAT and CDR2 FQNNGV. The J segment lost 0 bases and the V segment lost 0 bases, leaving 5 bases of the junction unmatched.